This TCR beta chain was sequenced during a study of blood T cell repertoires in COVID-19. On the study more broadly: PBMCs, B-cell-depleted T cells, or T cells were the source of the cDNA or gDNA that made up the material.

V dropped 2 bases and J dropped 2 bases, with 10 bases sitting between them. Germline V lookup: CDR1 SGHAT, CDR2 FQNNGV. This CDR3 comprises 15 residues. Some clones are missing from TCRdb's copy, which holds only in-frame ones; the method was immunoSEQ multiplex PCR. The sample shows approximately 90,000 clones, around 80% of them seen only once. The chain links TRBV11-2 to TRBJ1-5; tentatively, D is TRBD1 (6 bases). The sequence was collected from a man aged 55 to 69 with acute or convalescent COVID-19. The material sequenced was peripheral blood. CDR3 amino acids: CASSLTGMGNQPQHF. The CDR3 DNA is TGTGCCAGCAGCTTAACAGGGATGGGCAATCAGCCCCAGCATTTT.